This TCR beta chain emerged from a study of post-analysis software for immune sequencing data. General study points: Versus controls, multiple sclerosis patients showed significantly lower diversity (normalized Chao1). The F measure placed samples prepared in the same batch into strongly shared clusters.

Details on this clonotype: Its cognate antigen is unknown.

Each TCR beta cDNA library carried unique molecular identifiers. The authors obtained about 520,000 cDNA molecules from approximately 0.91 to 9.4 million T cells. Using its own MiXCR run on the PCR reads, TCRdb lists one record per CDR3 protein. The profile shows under 900,000 distinct CDR3 sequences, about 57% of them singletons. The sequenced sample consisted of blood. The TCR originated in a girl aged 10 to 17 with multiple sclerosis.

DNA for the CDR3: TGCAGTGCTCTCGCCGGGACAGCTAGGAGAGATACGCAGTATTTT. This encodes CSALAGTARRDTQYF. The chain combines TRBV20-1 with TRBJ2-3; TRBD1 matches 7 bases. This CDR3 is built from 15 residues. Trimming at V came to 5 bases and at J to 5 bases, leaving 13 bases not matched to a gene. From germline, CDR1 is DFQATT and CDR2 SNEGSKA (reference sequence).